Listed below are T cell receptor beta chains from one sample, sequenced in a study of T cells in localized non-small cell lung cancer. Sequencing used immunoSEQ multiplex PCR; TCRdb keeps in-frame clones, though not all of them. This table holds roughly 70,000 clones, 86% found once. Sequencing used peripheral blood, obtained before any cancer treatment. The receptors were gathered from a male donor aged 60 or over with stage III squamous cell lung carcinoma. Each CDR3 is given with its conserved first and last residue. A D gene is named only where the DNA matches it firmly. Clone size is shown for a subset of rows, as once, few, many or a class of expanded clone.

V gene,D gene,CDR3 length,clone size,J gene,CDR3 protein,CDR3 DNA
TRBV19,.,13,.,TRBJ2-5,CASSISPSKTQYF,TGTGCCAGTAGTATTTCACCGAGCAAGACCCAGTACTTC
TRBV28,.,11,few,TRBJ2-7,CASSLPYEQYF,TGTGCCAGCAGTTTGCCCTACGAGCAGTACTTC
TRBV19,.,14,.,TRBJ1-5,CASSVQGQNQPQHF,TGTGCCAGTAGTGTTCAGGGCCAAAATCAGCCCCAGCATTTT
TRBV30,.,12,.,TRBJ2-3,CAWSVQADTQYF,TGTGCCTGGAGTGTACAAGCAGATACGCAGTATTTT
TRBV7-2,.,12,.,TRBJ2-1,CASSLAGPEQFF,TGTGCCAGCAGCTTAGCGGGGCCCGAGCAGTTCTTC
TRBV6-6,.,13,once,TRBJ1-6,CASREGNNSPLHF,TGTGCCAGCAGGGAAGGCAACAATTCACCCCTCCACTTT
TRBV19,.,13,.,TRBJ1-1,CASSIKSNTEAFF,TGTGCCAGTAGTATAAAGTCGAACACTGAAGCTTTCTTT
TRBV28,TRBD2,18,.,TRBJ2-3,CASSFMGLAGGTTDTQYF,TGTGCCAGCAGTTTTATGGGACTAGCGGGGGGGACCACAGATACGCAGTATTTT
TRBV2,.,15,.,TRBJ2-5,CASSAIGNRQETQYF,TGTGCCAGCAGTGCAATAGGAAACAGGCAAGAGACCCAGTACTTC
TRBV4-1,.,16,.,TRBJ1-5,CASSQVPGNSNQPQHF,TGCGCCAGCAGCCAAGTACCCGGGAATAGCAATCAGCCCCAGCATTTT
TRBV7-8,TRBD1,15,once,TRBJ1-5,CASSLDRVPNQPQHF,TGTGCCAGCAGCCTAGACAGGGTTCCTAATCAGCCCCAGCATTTT
TRBV19,.,16,.,TRBJ2-5,CASSIGAPGDQETQYF,TGTGCCAGTAGTATAGGGGCCCCAGGGGACCAAGAGACCCAGTACTTC
TRBV7-2,.,16,.,TRBJ1-3,CASSLAGGTSGNTIYF,TGTGCCAGCAGCTTAGCGGGCGGGACCTCTGGAAACACCATATATTTT
TRBV11-2,TRBD1,13,.,TRBJ2-1,CASSLRTGYGQFF,TGTGCCAGCAGCTTAAGGACAGGGTATGGGCAGTTCTTC
TRBV5-1,.,13,.,TRBJ2-5,CASSPEGPETQYF,TGCGCCAGCAGCCCCGAGGGCCCAGAGACCCAGTACTTC
TRBV19,.,15,.,TRBJ2-7,CASSISPDGEREQYF,TGTGCCAGTAGTATAAGCCCCGACGGGGAGCGCGAGCAGTACTTC
TRBV4-2,TRBD2,16,.,TRBJ2-3,CASSQDASGGLDTQYF,TGTGCCAGCAGCCAAGATGCCAGCGGGGGTCTAGATACGCAGTATTTT
TRBV5-6,.,14,.,TRBJ2-4,CASSLGGVKNIQYF,TGTGCCAGCAGCTTGGGAGGGGTCAAAAACATTCAGTACTTC
TRBV5-1,.,14,.,TRBJ2-7,CASSFGRKTYEQYF,TGCGCCAGCAGCTTTGGACGCAAAACCTACGAGCAGTACTTC
TRBV11-2,.,12,.,TRBJ2-3,CASRGGADTQYF,TGTGCCAGCAGGGGTGGGGCAGATACGCAGTATTTT
TRBV21-1,.,18,.,TRBJ2-3,CASSPRGAGGTRTDTQYF,TGTGCCAGCAGCCCCCGGGGAGCGGGGGGCACCCGCACAGATACGCAGTATTTT
TRBV28,.,14,.,TRBJ2-3,CASSTPDSTDTQYF,TGTGCCAGCAGTACCCCGGACAGCACAGATACGCAGTATTTT
TRBV10-3,.,13,.,TRBJ1-2,CAIRAGEIYGYTF,TGTGCCATCCGTGCAGGGGAGATCTATGGCTACACCTTC
TRBV6-5,TRBD1,14,.,TRBJ1-2,CASSTQGQRYGYTF,TGTGCCAGCAGTACGCAGGGACAGCGCTATGGCTACACCTTC
TRBV11-2,TRBD1,14,.,TRBJ1-1,CASSQDRVSTEAFF,TGTGCCAGCAGCCAAGACAGGGTAAGCACTGAAGCTTTCTTT
TRBV19,TRBD1,15,.,TRBJ1-4,CASSPFRTGTEKLFF,TGTGCCAGTAGTCCATTCCGGACAGGGACTGAAAAACTGTTTTTT
TRBV5-1,.,16,.,TRBJ1-6,CASSLEGGSYNSPLHF,TGCGCCAGCAGCTTGGAGGGGGGCTCCTATAATTCACCCCTCCACTTT
TRBV5-1,.,14,few,TRBJ2-4,CASSLGDNKNIQYF,TGCGCCAGCAGCTTAGGGGACAACAAAAACATTCAGTACTTC
TRBV6-1,.,15,.,TRBJ1-1,CASSATPGQITEAFF,TGTGCCAGCAGTGCCACCCCTGGACAAATCACTGAAGCTTTCTTT
TRBV19,TRBD1,15,.,TRBJ1-5,CASSNQDRENQPQHF,TGTGCCAGTAGTAACCAAGACAGGGAGAATCAGCCCCAGCATTTT
TRBV11-2,.,14,.,TRBJ2-3,CASSLEVVTDTQYF,TGTGCCAGCAGCTTAGAAGTGGTTACAGATACGCAGTATTTT
TRBV7-2,.,17,few,TRBJ2-7,CASSSSLGSASRGEQYF,TGTGCCAGCAGCTCCTCACTCGGCTCAGCGTCCCGGGGCGAGCAGTACTTC
TRBV5-8,.,16,.,TRBJ1-6,CASSWVGGSYNSPLHF,TGTGCCAGCAGCTGGGTAGGGGGATCCTATAATTCACCCCTCCACTTT
TRBV9,.,15,.,TRBJ1-4,CASSPSGQFNEKLFF,TGTGCCAGCAGCCCCTCCGGACAGTTTAATGAAAAACTGTTTTTT
TRBV5-4,TRBD1,16,.,TRBJ1-4,CASSRGLTGVVEKLFF,TGTGCCAGCAGCCGAGGCTTGACAGGGGTTGTTGAAAAACTGTTTTTT
TRBV9,TRBD2,15,.,TRBJ2-3,CASSPIAGGTDTQYF,TGTGCCAGCAGCCCTATAGCGGGGGGCACAGATACGCAGTATTTT
TRBV6-1,TRBD1,15,.,TRBJ2-3,CASSAGTGGSDTQYF,TGTGCCAGCAGTGCCGGGACAGGGGGCTCAGATACGCAGTATTTT
TRBV2,TRBD2,15,.,TRBJ2-1,CASKGDSGGYNEQFF,TGTGCCAGCAAGGGGGACAGCGGGGGGTACAATGAGCAGTTCTTC
TRBV9,.,14,.,TRBJ2-7,CASSVAGRSYEQYF,TGTGCCAGCAGCGTAGCGGGCAGATCCTACGAGCAGTACTTC
TRBV6-1,TRBD2,15,.,TRBJ2-5,CASSDGTSVQETQYF,TGTGCCAGCAGTGACGGGACTAGCGTCCAAGAGACCCAGTACTTC
TRBV5-6,.,13,.,TRBJ2-7,CASSLANAVEQYF,TGTGCCAGCAGCTTGGCAAACGCGGTCGAGCAGTACTTC
TRBV28,.,14,once,TRBJ2-3,CASSAPSLAGTQYF,TGTGCCAGCAGTGCCCCTTCCCTAGCAGGTACGCAGTATTTT
TRBV5-6,.,12,.,TRBJ2-3,CASSSSWNTQYF,TGTGCCAGCAGCTCCTCGTGGAATACGCAGTATTTT
TRBV13,.,15,.,TRBJ2-3,CASSPPGFGTDTQYF,TGTGCCAGCAGCCCCCCAGGGTTTGGCACAGATACGCAGTATTTT
TRBV11-2,.,15,once,TRBJ1-4,CASSSHSASNEKLFF,TGTGCCAGCAGCTCACACAGTGCATCTAATGAAAAACTGTTTTTT
TRBV5-1,.,14,once,TRBJ1-2,CASSLFGGESGYTF,TGCGCCAGCAGCTTGTTCGGCGGGGAAAGTGGCTACACCTTC
TRBV6-5,TRBD1,15,once,TRBJ1-1,CASSSRTGLNTEAFF,TGTGCCAGCAGTTCCCGGACAGGCTTGAACACTGAAGCTTTCTTT
TRBV30,.,12,.,TRBJ1-2,CAWTPGGVGYTF,TGTGCCTGGACCCCAGGAGGGGTTGGCTACACCTTC
TRBV27,TRBD1,13,.,TRBJ1-2,CASSLRQGFGYTF,TGTGCCAGCAGTCTAAGACAGGGCTTTGGCTACACCTTC
TRBV25-1,.,13,once,TRBJ1-1,CASSRTVNTEAFF,TGTGCCAGCAGTAGGACAGTGAACACTGAAGCTTTCTTT
TRBV5-1,.,13,.,TRBJ2-3,CASSFRDTDTQYF,TGCGCCAGCAGCTTCCGGGACACAGATACGCAGTATTTT
TRBV6-6,TRBD2,13,.,TRBJ2-5,CASSSSGGQTQYF,TGTGCCAGCAGTTCGAGCGGGGGGCAGACCCAGTACTTC
TRBV19,.,15,.,TRBJ1-4,CASRITGFPDEKLFF,TGTGCCAGTAGAATAACGGGGTTTCCGGATGAAAAACTGTTTTTT
TRBV19,TRBD1,15,.,TRBJ2-7,CASSHQTGGIHEQYF,TGTGCCAGTAGTCATCAGACAGGGGGGATTCACGAGCAGTACTTC
TRBV5-1,.,14,.,TRBJ1-3,CASSLAVPGNTIYF,TGCGCCAGCAGCTTGGCAGTACCGGGAAACACCATATATTTT
TRBV30,.,12,.,TRBJ2-7,CAWSPQWAGQYF,TGTGCCTGGAGTCCCCAATGGGCGGGGCAGTACTTC
TRBV6-4,TRBD1,12,few,TRBJ1-1,CASRGGQGEAFF,TGTGCCAGCAGGGGCGGACAGGGAGAAGCTTTCTTT
TRBV2,TRBD1,17,.,TRBJ1-2,CASSVPRGQGTNYGYTF,TGTGCCAGCAGTGTCCCGAGAGGACAGGGGACTAACTATGGCTACACCTTC
TRBV5-6,.,15,few,TRBJ1-1,CASSLGQILNTEAFF,TGTGCCAGCAGCCTCGGACAGATCCTGAACACTGAAGCTTTCTTT
TRBV4-2,.,16,.,TRBJ2-3,CASAASGRSRTDTQYF,TGTGCCAGCGCAGCTTCGGGTCGATCGCGCACAGATACGCAGTATTTT